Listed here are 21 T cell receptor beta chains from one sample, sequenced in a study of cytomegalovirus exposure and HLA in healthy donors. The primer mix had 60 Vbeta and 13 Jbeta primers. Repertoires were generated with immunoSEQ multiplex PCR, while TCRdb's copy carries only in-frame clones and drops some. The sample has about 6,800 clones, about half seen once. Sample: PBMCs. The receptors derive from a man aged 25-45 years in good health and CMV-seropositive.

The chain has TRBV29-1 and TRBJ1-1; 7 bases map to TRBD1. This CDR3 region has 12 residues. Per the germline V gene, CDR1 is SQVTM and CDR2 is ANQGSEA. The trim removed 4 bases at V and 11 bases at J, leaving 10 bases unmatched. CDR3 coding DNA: TGCAGCGTTGTTTTAGAGGGGGCGATGGCTTTCTTT. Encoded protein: CSVVLEGAMAFF.

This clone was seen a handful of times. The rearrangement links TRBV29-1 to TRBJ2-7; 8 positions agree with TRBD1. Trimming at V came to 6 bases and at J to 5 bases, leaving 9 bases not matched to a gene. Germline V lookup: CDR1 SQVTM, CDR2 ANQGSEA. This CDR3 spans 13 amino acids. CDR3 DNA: TGCAGCGTGACAGGGGCACGTCTCGACGAGCAGTACTTC. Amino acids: CSVTGARLDEQYF.

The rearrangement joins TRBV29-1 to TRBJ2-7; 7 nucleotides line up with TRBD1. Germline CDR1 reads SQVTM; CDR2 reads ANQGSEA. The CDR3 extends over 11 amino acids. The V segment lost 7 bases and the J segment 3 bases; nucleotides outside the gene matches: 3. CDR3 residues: CSAGQNYEQYF. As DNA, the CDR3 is TGCAGCGCGGGACAGAACTACGAGCAGTACTTC.

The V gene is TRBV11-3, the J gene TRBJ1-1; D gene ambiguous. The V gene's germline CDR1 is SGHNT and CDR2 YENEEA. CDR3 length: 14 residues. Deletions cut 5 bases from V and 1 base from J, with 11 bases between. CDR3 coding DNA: TGTGCCAGCAGCCAAGCTAATAGGAACACTGAAGCTTTCTTT. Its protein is CASSQANRNTEAFF.

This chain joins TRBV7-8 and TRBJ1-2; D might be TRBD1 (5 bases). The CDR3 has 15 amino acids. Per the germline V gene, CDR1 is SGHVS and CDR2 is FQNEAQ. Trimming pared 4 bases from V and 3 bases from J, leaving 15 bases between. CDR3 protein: CASSSETVIDYGYTF. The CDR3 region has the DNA TGTGCCAGCAGCTCTGAGACAGTAATCGACTATGGCTACACCTTC.

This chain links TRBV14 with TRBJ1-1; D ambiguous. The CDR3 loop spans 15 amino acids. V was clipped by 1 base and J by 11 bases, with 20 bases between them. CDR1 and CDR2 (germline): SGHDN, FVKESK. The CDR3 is CASSQAGGQVEKAFF. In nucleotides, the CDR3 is TGTGCCAGCAGCCAAGCAGGAGGTCAGGTTGAAAAGGCTTTCTTT.

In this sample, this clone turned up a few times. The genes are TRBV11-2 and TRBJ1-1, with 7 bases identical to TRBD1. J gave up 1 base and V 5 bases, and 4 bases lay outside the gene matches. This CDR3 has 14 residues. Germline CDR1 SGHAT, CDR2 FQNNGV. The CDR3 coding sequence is TGTGCCAGCAGCCCGGGGACAGCGAACACTGAAGCTTTCTTT. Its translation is CASSPGTANTEAFF.

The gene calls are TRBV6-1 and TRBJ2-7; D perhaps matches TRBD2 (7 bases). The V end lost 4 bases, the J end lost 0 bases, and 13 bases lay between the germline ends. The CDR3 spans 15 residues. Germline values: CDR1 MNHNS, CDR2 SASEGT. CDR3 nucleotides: TGTGCCAGCAGTGCGGCGGGGGCCTTCTCCTACGAGCAGTACTTC. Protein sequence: CASSAAGAFSYEQYF.

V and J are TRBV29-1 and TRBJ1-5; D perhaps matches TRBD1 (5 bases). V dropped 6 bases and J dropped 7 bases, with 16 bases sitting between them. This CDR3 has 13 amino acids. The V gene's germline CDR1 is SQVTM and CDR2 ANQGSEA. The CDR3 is CSVSGAGGQPQHF. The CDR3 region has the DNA TGCAGCGTGTCCGGGGCCGGGGGGCAGCCCCAGCATTTT. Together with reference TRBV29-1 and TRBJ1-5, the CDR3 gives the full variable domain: SAVISQKPSRDICQRGTSLTIQCQVDSQVTMMFWYRQQPGQSLTLIATANQGSEATYESGFVIDKFPISRPNLTFSTLTVSNMSPEDSSIYLCSVSGAGGQPQHFGDGTRLSIL.

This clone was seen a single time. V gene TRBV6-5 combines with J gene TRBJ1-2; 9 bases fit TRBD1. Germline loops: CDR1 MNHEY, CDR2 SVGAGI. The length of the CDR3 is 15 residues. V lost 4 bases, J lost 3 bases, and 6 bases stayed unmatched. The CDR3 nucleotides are TGTGCCAGCAGTTCCGGGACAGGGTTTTACTATGGCTACACCTTC. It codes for CASSSGTGFYYGYTF.

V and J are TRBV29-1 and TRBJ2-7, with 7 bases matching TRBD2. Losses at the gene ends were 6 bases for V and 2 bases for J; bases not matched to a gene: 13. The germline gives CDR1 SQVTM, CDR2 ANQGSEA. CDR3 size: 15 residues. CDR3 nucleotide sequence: TGCAGCGTACTGATCATGGCTAGCGGAACCTACGAGCAGTACTTC. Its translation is CSVLIMASGTYEQYF.

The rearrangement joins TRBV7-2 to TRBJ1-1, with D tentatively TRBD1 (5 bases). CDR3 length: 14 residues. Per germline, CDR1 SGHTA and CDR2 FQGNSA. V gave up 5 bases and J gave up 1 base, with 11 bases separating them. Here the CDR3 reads CASSRDGGNTEAFF. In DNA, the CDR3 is TGTGCCAGCAGCCGGGACGGGGGGAACACTGAAGCTTTCTTT. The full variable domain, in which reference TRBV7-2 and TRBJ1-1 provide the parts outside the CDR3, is GAGVSQSPSNKVTEKGKDVELRCDPISGHTALYWYRQSLGQGLEFLIYFQGNSAPDKSGLPSDRFSAERTGGSVSTLTIQRTQQEDSAVYLCASSRDGGNTEAFFGQGTRLTVV.

The CDR3 protein is CASSLQGATSEQFF. The CDR3 nucleotides are TGTGCCAGCAGCTTGCAGGGGGCGACGAGTGAGCAGTTCTTC. The J gene is TRBJ2-1, the V gene TRBV7-9, with 8 bases identical to TRBD1. The J segment lost 9 bases and the V segment lost 3 bases, leaving 7 bases of the junction unmatched. The CDR3 runs to 14 residues. CDR1 is SEHNR, CDR2 FQNEAQ, per germline (reference sequence).

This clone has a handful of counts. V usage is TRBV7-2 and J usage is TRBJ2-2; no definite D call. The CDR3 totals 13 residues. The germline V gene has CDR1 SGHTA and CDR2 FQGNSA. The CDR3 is CAARARVAGELFF. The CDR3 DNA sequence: TGTGCTGCCCGCGCTCGTGTAGCCGGGGAGCTGTTTTTT. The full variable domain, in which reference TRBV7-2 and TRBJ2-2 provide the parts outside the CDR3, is GAGVSQSPSNKVTEKGKDVELRCDPISGHTALYWYRQSLGQGLEFLIYFQGNSAPDKSGLPSDRFSAERTGGSVSTLTIQRTQQEDSAVYLCAARARVAGELFFGEGSRLTVL.

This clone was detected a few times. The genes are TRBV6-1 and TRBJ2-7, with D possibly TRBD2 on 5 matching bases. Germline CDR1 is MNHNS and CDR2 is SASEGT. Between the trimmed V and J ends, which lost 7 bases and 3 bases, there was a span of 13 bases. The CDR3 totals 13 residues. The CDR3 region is CASNLAPNYEQYF. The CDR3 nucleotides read TGTGCCAGCAACCTAGCACCCAACTACGAGCAGTACTTC.

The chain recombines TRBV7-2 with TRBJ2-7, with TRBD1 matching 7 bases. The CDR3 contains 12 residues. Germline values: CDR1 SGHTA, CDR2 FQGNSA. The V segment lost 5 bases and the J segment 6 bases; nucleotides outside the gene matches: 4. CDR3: CASSLTGVEQYF. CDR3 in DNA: TGTGCCAGCAGCCTCACAGGGGTCGAGCAGTACTTC. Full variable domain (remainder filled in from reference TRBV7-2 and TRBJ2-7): GAGVSQSPSNKVTEKGKDVELRCDPISGHTALYWYRQSLGQGLEFLIYFQGNSAPDKSGLPSDRFSAERTGGSVSTLTIQRTQQEDSAVYLCASSLTGVEQYFGPGTRLTVT.

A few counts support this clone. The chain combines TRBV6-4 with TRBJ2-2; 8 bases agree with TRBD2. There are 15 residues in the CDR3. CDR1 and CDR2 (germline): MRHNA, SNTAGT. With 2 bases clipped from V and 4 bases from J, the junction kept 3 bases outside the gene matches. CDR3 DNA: TGTGCCAGCAGTGACGAAGCGGGGGCCACCGGGGAGCTGTTTTTT. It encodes CASSDEAGATGELFF.

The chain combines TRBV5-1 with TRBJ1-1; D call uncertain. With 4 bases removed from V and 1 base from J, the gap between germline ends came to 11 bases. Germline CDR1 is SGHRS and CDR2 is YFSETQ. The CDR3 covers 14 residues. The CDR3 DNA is TGCGCCAGCAGCCCTGAGCCCGGGAACACTGAAGCTTTCTTT. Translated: CASSPEPGNTEAFF.

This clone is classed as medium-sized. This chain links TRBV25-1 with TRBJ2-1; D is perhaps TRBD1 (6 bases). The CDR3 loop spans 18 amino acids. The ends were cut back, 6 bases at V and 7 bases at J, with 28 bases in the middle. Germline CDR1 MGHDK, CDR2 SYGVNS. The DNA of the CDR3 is TGTGCCAGCAGCTTAACAGGGTACTTTAAATATACGCCTAATGAGCAGTTCTTC. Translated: CASSLTGYFKYTPNEQFF.

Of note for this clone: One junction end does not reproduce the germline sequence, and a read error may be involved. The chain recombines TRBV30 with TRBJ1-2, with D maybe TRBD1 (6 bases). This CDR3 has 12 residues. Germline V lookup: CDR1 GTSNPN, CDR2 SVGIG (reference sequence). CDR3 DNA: TGTGCCTGGAGTCCTTATTCAGGGGTCAGCGCCTTC. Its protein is CAWSPYSGVSAF. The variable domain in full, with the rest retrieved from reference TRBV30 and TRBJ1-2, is SQTIHQWPATLVQPVGSPLSLECTVEGTSNPNLYWYRQAAGRGLQLLFYSVGIGQISSEVPQNLSASRPQDRQFILSSKKLLLSDSGFYLCAWSPYSGVSAFGSGTRLTVV.

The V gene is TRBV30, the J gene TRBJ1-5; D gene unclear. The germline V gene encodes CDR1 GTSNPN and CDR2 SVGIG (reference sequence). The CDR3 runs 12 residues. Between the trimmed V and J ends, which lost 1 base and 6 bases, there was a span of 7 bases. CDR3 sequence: CAWSGERQPQHF. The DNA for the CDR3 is TGTGCCTGGAGTGGGGAGCGTCAGCCCCAGCATTTT.